One sample yielded the 21 T cell receptor beta chains listed below, sequenced in a study of molecular identifiers for immune sequencing clone quantification (dated by TCRdb to the late 2010s). Library preparation used PCR. TCRdb records NextSeq 500 as the sequencer. Using fastp trimming at Q25 and MiXCR clonotype assembly, TCRdb reanalyzed the public sequencing data and kept in-frame beta chains. Rows with a matching CDR3 protein are joined into one entry that keeps the most common DNA and genes. For this sample the table gives approximately 550,000 distinct CDR3 sequences, of which about 26% were detected only once. Of the sample, over 0.6% is held by the ten largest clones. The sequencing input was naive CD8+ T cells from blood, with Jurkat cell RNA spiked in. Taken with the paper, the label for cell subset or site translates to: FACS-sorted CD8+CD4-CCR7+CD45RA+ naive T cells. Receptors were obtained from a human donor in good health. Some libraries in this study had Jurkat cell RNA spiked in.

The table lists this clonotype with many counts. CDR3 amino acids: CSVVVREGYYEQYF. Written as DNA, the CDR3 is TGCAGCGTTGTCGTGCGGGAGGGTTATTACGAGCAGTACTTC. The rearrangement links TRBV29-1 to TRBJ2-7; 9 bases match TRBD2. This CDR3 has 14 residues. Germline V gene lookup returns CDR1 SQVTM and CDR2 ANQGSEA. After removal of 4 bases from V and 4 bases from J, the junction contained 8 bases not matched to a gene.

This clonotype was recorded many times. The V and J genes are TRBV27 and TRBJ1-1; 9 positions match TRBD1. The ends lost 10 bases at V and 10 bases at J; junction bases unmatched: 10. The CDR3 is 12 amino acids. Germline CDR1 reads MNHEY; CDR2 reads SMNVEV (reference sequence). The CDR3: CATRSTGGSAFF. CDR3 sequence (DNA): TGTGCCACCCGCTCGACAGGGGGATCAGCTTTCTTT.

This clonotype was seen at least ten times. The genes are TRBV5-1 and TRBJ1-1; D unresolved. The CDR3 has 14 amino acids. Germline CDR1 is SGHRS and CDR2 is YFSETQ. The V end was cut by 4 bases, the J end by 1 base, with 11 bases between. The CDR3 DNA reads as TGCGCCAGCAGCCCTCTTACAGCGAACACTGAAGCTTTCTTT. Amino acid sequence: CASSPLTANTEAFF.

The rearrangement uses TRBV6-2 or TRBV6-3 and TRBJ1-5; no firm D call. The CDR3 loop spans 12 amino acids. Per the germline V gene, CDR1 is MNHEY and CDR2 is SVGEGT. Trimming stripped 6 bases from V and 5 bases from J, with 8 bases between. CDR3 sequence: CASSAGYQPQHF. The CDR3 coding sequence is TGTGCCAGCAGCGCAGGTTATCAGCCCCAGCATTTT.

This rearrangement joins TRBV4-3 to TRBJ2-6; tentative D call: TRBD2 (6 bases). The CDR3 consists of 16 residues. The germline V gene encodes CDR1 LGHNA and CDR2 YSLEER. The V end was cut by 1 base, the J end by 2 bases, with 9 bases between. CDR3 DNA: TGCGCCAGCAGCCAAGTTCCGGGAGCTGGGGCCAACGTCCTGACTTTC. Protein: CASSQVPGAGANVLTF.

Comment on this clonotype: One end of the junction fails to match germline, which may point to a read error. The chain's CDR3 is CAGSQAGTVAGQPQHF. The CDR3 DNA reads as TGCGCCGGCAGCCAAGCGGGCACAGTAGCGGGGCAGCCCCAGCATTTT. The rearrangement uses TRBV4-1 and TRBJ1-5; D is unresolved. The CDR3 contains 16 residues. Per the germline V gene, CDR1 is MGHRA and CDR2 is YSYEKL.

With regard to this clonotype: Its ends do not fully match the called genes, so a read error is possible. The chain uses TRBV7-2 and TRBJ1-5; D uncertain. From germline, CDR1 is SGHTA and CDR2 FQGNSA. The CDR3 is 15 amino acids. The CDR3 spells CARSLLLRGGQPQHF. CDR3 nucleotides: TGTGCCCGCAGCTTATTGCTCCGGGGTGGGCAGCCCCAGCATTTT.

This chain links TRBV27 with TRBJ2-3; D possibly corresponds to TRBD1 (6 bases). The CDR3 runs to 16 residues. The V end lost 3 bases, the J end lost 6 bases, and 19 bases lay between the germline ends. Germline values: CDR1 MNHEY, CDR2 SMNVEV (reference sequence). The CDR3 loop is CASSLAGQPKFDTQYF. CDR3 DNA: TGTGCCAGCAGTTTGGCTGGACAGCCGAAGTTTGATACGCAGTATTTT.

Worth noting for this clonotype: Given a much more abundant clone one base away, this may be a read error. This sequence joins TRBV9 and TRBJ1-5; D gene uncertain. Germline loops: CDR1 SGDLS, CDR2 YYNGEE. The CDR3 runs to 18 residues. CDR3 bases: TGTGCCAGCAGCGTTTGTCTGCCCACAAAAAATAGCAATCAGCCCCCGCATTTT. This codes for CASSVCLPTKNSNQPPHF.

This clonotype showed up just a few times. This sequence joins TRBV9 and TRBJ1-2; D might be TRBD1 (6 bases). Trimming cost V 0 bases and J 1 base, with 19 bases left between them. The CDR3 spans 18 residues. CDR1 and CDR2 (germline): SGDLS, YYNGEE. In DNA form, the CDR3 reads TGTGCCAGCAGCGTAGGGAGTGACAGGACCCTCTTTAACTATGGCTACACCTTC. The encoded protein is CASSVGSDRTLFNYGYTF.

The gene calls are TRBV13 and TRBJ2-6; D is possibly TRBD2 (5 bases). This CDR3 spans 13 amino acids. Trimming removed 8 bases at V and 3 bases at J, with 8 bases between. CDR1 is PRHDT, CDR2 FYEKMQ, per germline (reference sequence). The CDR3 DNA reads TGTGCCAGCGAGGGTTTTGGGGCCAACGTCCTGACTTTC. This codes for CASEGFGANVLTF. The full variable domain, in which reference TRBV13 and TRBJ2-6 provide the parts outside the CDR3, is AAGVIQSPRHLIKEKRETATLKCYPIPRHDTVYWYQQGPGQDPQFLISFYEKMQSDKGSIPDRFSAQQFSDYHSELNMSSLELGDSALYFCASEGFGANVLTFGAGSRLTVL.

This chain uses TRBV27 with TRBJ2-7, with 8 bases fitting TRBD2. The ends lost 6 bases at V and 0 bases at J; junction bases unmatched: 7. The CDR3 is 15 residues long. CDR1 and CDR2 (germline): MNHEY, SMNVEV (reference sequence). CDR3 in DNA: TGTGCCAGCAGAATGACACTAGCGGCCTCCTACGAGCAGTACTTC. Its protein is CASRMTLAASYEQYF.

This clonotype was counted between two and nine times. This chain joins TRBV30 and TRBJ2-3; D is possibly TRBD1 or TRBD2 (5 bases each). Deletions cut 4 bases from V and 2 bases from J, with 13 bases between. The CDR3 runs 14 residues. Germline loops: CDR1 GTSNPN, CDR2 SVGIG (reference sequence). CDR3 in amino acids: CAWTPGLLTDTQYF. CDR3 in DNA: TGTGCCTGGACCCCGGGGCTGCTCACAGATACGCAGTATTTT.

Details on this clonotype: This may be a read error: a much more frequent sequence differs by one nucleotide. The chain recombines TRBV12-3 or TRBV12-4 with TRBJ2-3; unclear D gene. The CDR3 spans 17 residues. V lost 0 bases and J lost 0, with 13 bases in between. CDR3 amino acids: CASSLAHWDTSTDTQYF. The CDR3 DNA reads TGTGCCAGCAGTTTAGCGCATTGGGATACTAGCACAGATACGCAGTATTTT.

The chain uses TRBV6-2 or TRBV6-3 and TRBJ1-1; D might be TRBD1 (5 bases). Deletions cut 1 base from V and 8 bases from J, with 17 bases between. CDR3 length: 15 residues. Per germline, CDR1 MNHEY and CDR2 SVGEGT. The CDR3 sequence is CASSYYADGGFEAFF. CDR3 bases: TGTGCCAGCAGTTACTATGCGGATGGGGGTTTCGAAGCTTTCTTT.

In this sample, this clonotype turned up many times. The chain is built from TRBV7-3 and TRBJ2-6; possibly TRBD1 for D (6 bases). The CDR3 has 16 residues. Germline V gene lookup returns CDR1 SGHTA and CDR2 FQGTGA. Trimming shortened V by 2 bases and J by 2 bases, and 10 bases separated the two germline ends. The CDR3 DNA reads as TGTGCCAGCAGCTTACAGGGGAGAACTGGGGCCAACGTCCTGACTTTC. Protein: CASSLQGRTGANVLTF. Combining the CDR3 with reference TRBV7-3 and TRBJ2-6 gives the whole variable domain GAGVSQTPSNKVTEKGKYVELRCDPISGHTALYWYRQSLGQGPEFLIYFQGTGAADDSGLPNDRFFAVRPEGSVSTLKIQRTERGDSAVYLCASSLQGRTGANVLTFGAGSRLTVL.

The chain links TRBV6-5 to TRBJ1-3, with no clear D. Trimming pared 6 bases from V and 0 bases from J, leaving 6 bases between. This CDR3 is built from 13 residues. The germline CDR1 and CDR2 sequences are MNHEY and SVGAGI. CDR3 sequence: CASSHDSGNTIYF. For the CDR3, the DNA is TGTGCCAGCAGCCACGACTCTGGAAACACCATATATTTT.

Notes on this clonotype: Just one base apart from a much larger clone, this may be a read error. V usage is TRBV5-6 and J usage is TRBJ1-1; the D is unclear. The CDR3 is made up of 14 amino acids. Germline values: CDR1 SGHDT, CDR2 YYEEEE. CDR3 DNA: TGTACCAGCAGCTTGGTGGAGGGCGACGCTGAAGCTTTCTTT. Its protein product is CTSSLVEGDAEAFF.

With respect to this clonotype: A much more abundant neighbour one base away suggests this may be a read error. The chain has TRBV6-5 and TRBJ1-1, with D possibly TRBD1 on 6 matching bases. The germline V gene has CDR1 MNHEY and CDR2 SVGAGI. CDR3 length: 13 residues. With 5 bases removed from V and 10 bases from J, the gap between germline ends came to 17 bases. CDR3 sequence (DNA): TGTGCCAGCAGTCCCGGGACAACAGTAGGAGCTTTCTTT. Encoded protein: CASSPGTTVGAFF.

This clonotype showed up many times. The chain links TRBV7-9 to TRBJ1-5; D uncertain. The CDR3 totals 12 residues. V was trimmed by 5 bases and J by 3 bases, leaving 5 bases between them. CDR1 SEHNR and CDR2 FQNEAQ come from the germline V gene (reference sequence). The CDR3 spells CASSVINQPQHF. CDR3 bases: TGTGCCAGCAGCGTCATCAATCAGCCCCAGCATTTT.

A few counts support this clonotype. The chain uses TRBV7-9 and TRBJ2-5; the match to TRBD1 covers 8 bases. The ends lost 3 bases at V and 4 bases at J; junction bases unmatched: 7. The CDR3 is 15 residues long. Per germline, CDR1 SEHNR and CDR2 FQNEAQ (reference sequence). The chain's CDR3 is CASSFRGPNRETQYF. As DNA, the CDR3 is TGTGCCAGCAGCTTCAGGGGGCCGAATCGAGAGACCCAGTACTTC.